These 24 T cell receptor beta chains came from one sample sequenced in a study of CD8+ T cells in alopecia areata. Once RNA had been extracted, it was reverse transcribed into cDNA to act as the sequencing template. Profiling relied on immunoSEQ multiplex PCR, and the TCRdb table lists in-frame clones only, not all of them. The sample yields more than 200,000 clones, over 60% seen once. The sample's treatment: oral pan-JAK inhibitor, 5-10 mg twice daily. This specimen consisted of CD4+ T cells sorted from blood, obtained at week 4, from a patient treated with tofacitinib. All receptors come from a human donor with alopecia areata.

The V gene is TRBV6-5, the J gene TRBJ1-2; TRBD1 aligns across 8 bases. This CDR3 comprises 14 residues. The germline V gene has CDR1 MNHEY and CDR2 SVGAGI. V gave up 5 bases and J gave up 7 bases; unmatched junction bases: 9. This CDR3 reads CASSELQGAAGYTF. Here the CDR3 DNA reads TGTGCCAGCAGTGAACTCCAGGGGGCTGCTGGCTACACCTTC.

This chain joins TRBV5-4 and TRBJ1-1, with 8 bases identical to TRBD1. Germline V CDR1 and CDR2: SGHNT, YYREEE (reference sequence). This CDR3 is 14 amino acids long. V lost 5 bases and J lost 1; bases outside the gene matches: 4. The CDR3 spells CASSPGTGNTEAFF. For the CDR3, the DNA is TGTGCCAGCAGTCCCGGGACAGGGAACACTGAAGCTTTCTTT.

This clone was picked up a small number of times. V and J are TRBV7-8 and TRBJ1-4; D is possibly TRBD1 (5 bases). V was clipped by 3 bases and J by 3 bases, with 11 bases between them. The CDR3 totals 15 residues. The germline V gene encodes CDR1 SGHVS and CDR2 FQNEAQ. The CDR3 sequence is CASSLVTGPNEKLFF. The DNA for the CDR3 is TGTGCCAGCAGCTTGGTCACAGGACCTAATGAAAAACTGTTTTTT.

The V gene is TRBV10-3, the J gene TRBJ2-3; 12 bases are shared with TRBD2. The CDR3 totals 15 residues. CDR1 is ENHRY, CDR2 SYGVKD, per germline. J lost 6 bases, V lost 5 bases, and 6 bases had no gene match. The CDR3 DNA sequence: TGTGCCATCAGTAATCTAGCGGGGGGGCTGGATACGCAGTATTTT. This codes for CAISNLAGGLDTQYF.

In this sample, this clone turned up a few times. The chain employs TRBV2 and TRBJ1-4; D is unclear. Trimming left V 4 bases short and J 5 bases short, with 11 bases between. CDR3 size: 14 residues. Germline CDR1 is SNHLY and CDR2 is FYNNEI. CDR3 in amino acids: CASSGRPGNEKLFF. The CDR3 coding sequence is TGTGCCAGCAGTGGCCGCCCGGGGAATGAAAAACTGTTTTTT. The variable domain in full, with the rest retrieved from reference TRBV2 and TRBJ1-4, is EPEVTQTPSHQVTQMGQEVILRCVPISNHLYFYWYRQILGQKVEFLVSFYNNEISEKSEIFDDQFSVERPDGSNFTLKIRSTKLEDSAMYFCASSGRPGNEKLFFGSGTQLSVL.

CDR3 DNA sequence: TGTGCCAGCAGCTCGGGACTCGACTACGAGCAGTACTTC. Encoded protein: CASSSGLDYEQYF. V gene TRBV5-4 combines with J gene TRBJ2-7; a possible D gene is TRBD2 (6 bases). This CDR3 is 13 amino acids long. CDR1 SGHNT and CDR2 YYREEE come from the germline V gene (reference sequence). Trimming left V 3 bases short and J 3 bases short, with 10 bases between.

The chain joins TRBV9 to TRBJ2-1; 9 bases are a match to TRBD2. The CDR3 extends over 16 amino acids. Germline V gene lookup returns CDR1 SGDLS and CDR2 YYNGEE. After removal of 0 bases from V and 7 bases from J, the junction contained 8 bases not matched to a gene. The CDR3 DNA reads TGTGCCAGCAGCGTAGGTCAAGGGAGCGGGGGGAATGAGCAGTTCTTC. Translation gives CASSVGQGSGGNEQFF.

This clone has a handful of counts. This chain uses TRBV25-1 with TRBJ1-6; TRBD1 aligns across 7 bases. This CDR3 has 15 amino acids. CDR1 and CDR2 (germline): MGHDK, SYGVNS. V shed 3 bases, J shed 3 bases, and the junction held 2 bases outside the gene matches. DNA of the CDR3: TGTGCCAGCAGTGAGGGGGACAGCTATAATTCACCCCTCCACTTT. Its protein product is CASSEGDSYNSPLHF.

The chain recombines TRBV29-1 with TRBJ2-7; a possible D gene is TRBD2 (5 bases). This CDR3 has 14 residues. Germline-derived CDR1 and CDR2 are SQVTM and ANQGSEA. The V end lost 7 bases, the J end lost 5 bases, and 21 bases lay between the germline ends. CDR3 sequence: CSADLTGNSHEQYF. As DNA, the CDR3 is TGCAGCGCCGACTTAACGGGGAACAGCCACGAGCAGTACTTC.

The chain employs TRBV9 and TRBJ2-4; 13 nucleotides agree with TRBD2. The germline gives CDR1 SGDLS, CDR2 YYNGEE. V lost 3 bases and J lost 8; bases outside the gene matches: 5. There are 15 residues in the CDR3. CDR3 sequence (DNA): TGTGCCAGCAGCGGGACTAGCGGGGGTGGGGACATTCAGTACTTC. It is translated as CASSGTSGGGDIQYF.

J is TRBJ2-1 and V is TRBV6-1; 12 bases are a match to TRBD2. Per germline, CDR1 MNHNS and CDR2 SASEGT. The V segment lost 3 bases and the J segment 1 base; nucleotides outside the gene matches: 4. CDR3 length equals 17 residues. CDR3 nucleotides: TGTGCCAGCAGTGAGACTAGCGGGGGCTCTTCCTACAATGAGCAGTTCTTC. As protein: CASSETSGGSSYNEQFF.

The chain has TRBV6-5 and TRBJ2-5; D might be TRBD2 (6 bases). Germline loops: CDR1 MNHEY, CDR2 SVGAGI. Trimming removed 3 bases from V and 3 bases from J, with 8 bases in between. The CDR3 sequence is 13 residues long. CDR3 amino acids: CASSYTGEETQYF. DNA for the CDR3: TGTGCCAGCAGTTATACGGGGGAAGAGACCCAGTACTTC.

This clone came up a few times. CDR3 sequence (DNA): TGCAGCGTTGTCAACGGCGAAGGTCAGCCCCAGCATTTT. It translates to CSVVNGEGQPQHF. The chain employs TRBV29-1 and TRBJ1-5; D is undetermined. Trimming shortened V by 4 bases and J by 6 bases, and 13 bases separated the two germline ends. CDR3 length equals 13 residues. Germline V CDR1 and CDR2: SQVTM, ANQGSEA.

J is TRBJ2-1 and V is TRBV29-1, with a possible D match to TRBD1 (6 bases). Germline values: CDR1 SQVTM, CDR2 ANQGSEA. There are 13 residues in the CDR3. V shed 6 bases and J shed 1 base, with 10 bases lying between them. CDR3 sequence reads: CSVRQASYNEQFF. For the CDR3, the DNA is TGCAGCGTGAGACAGGCGTCCTACAATGAGCAGTTCTTC.

The gene calls are TRBV4-2 and TRBJ2-1; perhaps TRBD2 as D (7 bases). The V and J ends lost 5 bases and 4 bases respectively, with 15 bases between them. Germline CDR1 is LGHNA and CDR2 is YNFKEQ. CDR3 length: 15 residues. The CDR3 DNA follows: TGTGCCAGCAGCTTAGCCGGGGGGCCGTACAATGAGCAGTTCTTC. Translated: CASSLAGGPYNEQFF.

V gene TRBV4-1 combines with J gene TRBJ1-6; D possibly corresponds to TRBD1 (5 bases). V was trimmed by 2 bases and J by 6 bases, leaving 11 bases between them. CDR1 MGHRA and CDR2 YSYEKL come from the germline V gene. The length of the CDR3 is 15 residues. In nucleotides, the CDR3 is TGCGCCAGCAGCCAATTCAGGGATAGTAATTCACCCCTCCACTTT. As protein: CASSQFRDSNSPLHF.

V usage is TRBV2 and J usage is TRBJ1-6; 7 positions match TRBD1. CDR1 is SNHLY, CDR2 FYNNEI, per germline. The CDR3 sequence is 14 residues long. Unmatched junction bases numbered 6, after V lost 7 bases and J lost 6 bases. CDR3 amino acids: CASTAGTANSPLHF. The CDR3 nucleotides read TGTGCCAGCACTGCCGGGACAGCTAATTCACCCCTCCACTTT. The entire variable domain, with the rest obtained from reference TRBV2 and TRBJ1-6, is as follows: EPEVTQTPSHQVTQMGQEVILRCVPISNHLYFYWYRQILGQKVEFLVSFYNNEISEKSEIFDDQFSVERPDGSNFTLKIRSTKLEDSAMYFCASTAGTANSPLHFGNGTRLTVT.

The J gene is TRBJ1-5, the V gene TRBV7-2; D gene unclear. This CDR3 spans 15 amino acids. Trimming removed 0 bases at V and 4 bases at J, with 10 bases between. Germline V lookup: CDR1 SGHTA, CDR2 FQGNSA. CDR3 coding DNA: TGTGCCAGCAGCTTAGCTGGCCTTGCAAATCAGCCCCAGCATTTT. Residues: CASSLAGLANQPQHF.

The rearrangement joins TRBV30 to TRBJ1-2, with a possible D match to TRBD1 (5 bases). CDR3 length: 10 amino acids. Germline V CDR1 and CDR2: GTSNPN, SVGIG (reference sequence). CDR3 coding DNA: TGTGCTTACTTGGGGGTCGGCTACACCTTC. As protein: CAYLGVGYTF.

In nucleotides, the CDR3 is TGTGCCAGCAGCCGAACAGATACGCAGTATTTT. This codes for CASSRTDTQYF. The rearrangement joins TRBV7-2 to TRBJ2-3; no reliable D call. Trimming removed 5 bases from V and 3 bases from J, with 3 bases in between. Germline V gene data show CDR1 as SGHTA and CDR2 as FQGNSA. This CDR3 is 11 amino acids long.

This clone has a handful of counts. The V gene is TRBV7-2, the J gene TRBJ1-6; D is uncertain. Germline values: CDR1 SGHTA, CDR2 FQGNSA. The CDR3 totals 13 residues. The V and J ends lost 5 bases and 7 bases respectively, with 9 bases between them. As DNA, the CDR3 is TGTGCCAGCAGCAGGGTTGGCAATTCACCCCTCCACTTT. Translating gives CASSRVGNSPLHF.

The rearrangement uses TRBV19 and TRBJ2-4; the D is unclear. The CDR3 length is 14 residues. The V end was cut by 4 bases, the J end by 0 bases, with 7 bases between. Germline V lookup: CDR1 LNHDA, CDR2 SQIVND (reference sequence). CDR3 bases: TGTGCCAGTAGTACCCCGCTAGCCAAAAACATTCAGTACTTC. This codes for CASSTPLAKNIQYF.

This clone showed up just a few times. The chain joins TRBV11-2 to TRBJ2-3, with TRBD1 matching over 8 bases. Germline V gene lookup returns CDR1 SGHAT and CDR2 FQNNGV. The CDR3 length is 12 residues. V shed 3 bases and J 8 bases; nucleotides not matched to a gene: 1. This CDR3 is CASSFDRGTQYF. The DNA for the CDR3 is TGTGCCAGCAGCTTCGACAGGGGTACGCAGTATTTT. The full variable domain, completed using reference TRBV11-2 and TRBJ2-3, is EAGVAQSPRYKIIEKRQSVAFWCNPISGHATLYWYQQILGQGPKLLIQFQNNGVVDDSQLPKDRFSAERLKGVDSTLKIQPAKLEDSAVYLCASSFDRGTQYFGPGTRLTVL.

The sample holds one count of this clone. The sample carries other DNA sequences with the same CDR3. The chain couples TRBV18 to TRBJ1-5, with TRBD1 matching over 7 bases. The CDR3 covers 15 residues. Germline assignment: CDR1 KGHSH and CDR2 LQKENI. J was trimmed by 4 bases and V by 6 bases; bases with no gene match: 9. The CDR3 DNA is TGTGCCAGCTCCCCTGGAACAGGGGCTAATCAGCCCCAGCATTTT. Amino acid sequence: CASSPGTGANQPQHF.